The rows below give T cell receptor beta chains drawn from one sample of a study of immune evolution from preneoplasia to lung adenocarcinoma. Method: immunoSEQ multiplex PCR; TCRdb's copy keeps in-frame clones and lacks some. Of just over 7,000 clones listed, approximately 79% are singletons. Sequenced: FFPE adjacent normal lung tissue. These receptors all stem from a person aged 65 to 79 with lung adenocarcinoma. CDR3s include the opening cysteine and the closing phenylalanine or tryptophan. A D gene is named only where the DNA matches it firmly. The listing skips clone size in some rows; elsewhere it reads once, few, many or a size class.

V gene	J gene	D gene	clone size	CDR3 DNA	CDR3 protein
TRBV7-2	TRBJ1-5	-	-	TGTGCCAGCAGCTTAAGACAGGGCAATCAGCCCCAGCATTTT	CASSLRQGNQPQHF
TRBV11-2	TRBJ1-1	TRBD1	once	TGTGCCAGCAGTTTTCTCAGGGGGTGGAACACTGAAGCTTTCTTT	CASSFLRGWNTEAFF
TRBV30	TRBJ1-1	TRBD1	once	TGTGCCTGGCGTGCTCGGGACAGGGGTTTTATGAGGAACACTGAAGCTTTCTTT	CAWRARDRGFMRNTEAFF
TRBV28	TRBJ2-7	-	-	TGTGCCAGCAGTTTTCAGGGGCGCTACGAGCAGTACTTC	CASSFQGRYEQYF
TRBV28	TRBJ1-6	-	-	TGTGCCAGCAGTTTATACGGCAGGGGCAGATCACCCCTCCACTTT	CASSLYGRGRSPLHF
TRBV10-3	TRBJ2-1	-	-	TGTGCCATCAGTGAGGGTGGTTCGGCGGGGTCCCACAATGAGCAGTTCTTC	CAISEGGSAGSHNEQFF
TRBV4-1	TRBJ1-2	TRBD1	-	TGCGCCAGCAGCCAAGATACCAGGGGGCTCGATGGCTACACCTTC	CASSQDTRGLDGYTF
TRBV10-3	TRBJ1-3	-	-	TGTGCCATCAGTATAAACTCTGGAAACACCATATATTTT	CAISINSGNTIYF
TRBV5-6	TRBJ2-1	-	-	TGTGCCAGCAGCTTGGACCACAATGAGCAGTTCTTC	CASSLDHNEQFF
TRBV6-5	TRBJ1-2	-	-	TGTGCCAGCAGTTACCCCGCGGGGGGTCAGTATGGCTACACCTTC	CASSYPAGGQYGYTF
TRBV10-3	TRBJ2-3	TRBD1	-	TGTGCCATCAGCGGGACAGGTAAGTTGAGCACAGATACGCAGTATTTT	CAISGTGKLSTDTQYF
TRBV7-9	TRBJ2-1	-	-	TGTGCCAGCAGCTTAGTTTGGGATTTGTCCTACAATGAGCAGTTCTTC	CASSLVWDLSYNEQFF
TRBV5-6	TRBJ1-2	TRBD1	-	TGTGCCAGCACCCCCAAAAGCCGACAGGGAAGGTATGGCTACACCTTC	CASTPKSRQGRYGYTF
TRBV5-1	TRBJ2-1	TRBD1	-	TGCGCCAGCAGCTCGGGACAGGCAGACTACAATGAGCAGTTCTTC	CASSSGQADYNEQFF